These 8 T cell receptor beta chains were all obtained from the same sample, sequenced in a study of CD8+CD57+ T cells in acquired aplastic anemia. For CDR3 and TCR beta VDJ profiling, genomic DNA was the template used. TCRdb analysed the reads with MiXCR anew, one entry per CDR3 protein. This table has 110,000 or so distinct CDR3 sequences, 50% to 65% appearing once. The material sequenced was sorted CD4+, CD8+, or CD8+CD57+ T cells (not recorded which) from PBMCs. Receptor source: a human donor in good health, serving as a control.

This clonotype has at least ten counts. The rearrangement joins TRBV15 to TRBJ1-3; unclear D gene. The CDR3 sequence is 16 residues long. CDR1 is LNHNV and CDR2 is YYDKDF in the germline V gene (reference sequence). V was shortened by 0 bases and J by 4 bases, with 13 bases between the two germline ends. CDR3 amino acids: CATSRDGEGAGNTIYF. The CDR3 DNA reads as TGTGCCACCAGCAGAGATGGGGAGGGAGCGGGAAACACCATATATTTT.

The V call is TRBV20-1, the J call TRBJ2-7; possibly TRBD2 for D (6 bases). The CDR3 has 13 residues. The germline gives CDR1 DFQATT, CDR2 SNEGSKA (reference sequence). V dropped 0 bases and J dropped 5 bases, with 11 bases sitting between them. The CDR3 loop is CSAREGGRNEQYF. The CDR3 nucleotides read TGCAGTGCTAGAGAGGGTGGGAGGAACGAGCAGTACTTC.

Remarks on this clonotype: The junction shows a germline mismatch at one end, possibly a read error. The chain couples TRBV11-2 to TRBJ2-1; TRBD2 aligns across 13 bases. The length of the CDR3 is 16 residues. Germline V gives CDR1 SGHAT, CDR2 FQNNGV. The CDR3 sequence is CASSLDPGLAGHEQFF. For the CDR3, the DNA is TGTGCCAGCAGCCTAGACCCGGGACTAGCGGGGCACGAGCAGTTCTTC.

V usage is TRBV11-1 and J usage is TRBJ1-1; possible D gene TRBD1, 5 bases. The germline V and J ends were trimmed by 5 bases and 1 base, with 17 bases remaining between them. The CDR3 contains 16 residues. Germline CDR1 SGHAT, CDR2 FQDESV (reference sequence). CDR3 amino acids: CASSPGTGGTNTEAFF. Here the CDR3 DNA reads TGTGCCAGCAGCCCAGGGACGGGGGGGACGAACACTGAAGCTTTCTTT.

This clonotype has at least ten counts. The chain is built from TRBV9 and TRBJ1-1; D might be TRBD1 (5 bases). The CDR3 spans 14 residues. Germline V CDR1 and CDR2: SGDLS, YYNGEE. Trimming took off 3 bases at V and 4 bases at J, with 13 bases between the two ends. DNA of the CDR3: TGTGCCAGCAGCGCCCCCGGCGGGGGCACTGAAGCTTTCTTT. Residues: CASSAPGGGTEAFF.

The V and J genes are TRBV7-9 and TRBJ2-5; 10 bases fit TRBD2. V lost 5 bases and J lost 4; bases outside the gene matches: 7. CDR1 SEHNR and CDR2 FQNEAQ come from the germline V gene (reference sequence). There are 15 residues in the CDR3. The CDR3 bases are TGTGCCAGCAGCATAAGCGGGGGGGAGGGAGAGACCCAGTACTTC. It specifies CASSISGGEGETQYF.

The CDR3 DNA follows: TGTGCCAGCAGCACGGGACTAGCGGGGGAGACCCAGTACTTC. Protein: CASSTGLAGETQYF. This chain uses TRBV9 with TRBJ2-5; 13 positions match TRBD2. Germline CDR1 is SGDLS and CDR2 is YYNGEE. After removal of 4 bases from V and 5 bases from J, the junction contained 2 bases not matched to a gene. This CDR3 is 14 amino acids long.

In this sample, this clonotype turned up a few times. The chain recombines TRBV15 with TRBJ1-6, with D unresolved. Germline loops: CDR1 LNHNV, CDR2 YYDKDF (reference sequence). Trimming removed 4 bases from V and 10 bases from J, with 14 bases in between. The CDR3 is 14 residues long. The CDR3 DNA reads as TGTGCCACCAGCATTGGGGTAGTTGACTCACCCCTCCACTTT. Translated: CATSIGVVDSPLHF.